This entry concerns a single TCR beta chain. The antigen remains undetermined. The entirety of the isolated RNA underwent reverse transcription, so expressed TCRB transcripts were sequenced. Method: immunoSEQ multiplex PCR; TCRdb's copy keeps in-frame clones and lacks some. The sample yields some 700,000 clones, roughly 13% seen once. The sample comes from a study of beta chain features in type 1 diabetes. Overall study findings and caveats: Type 1 diabetes patients showed fewer insertions and more deletions at VDJ junctions. All four CD4+ subsets from Type 1 diabetes patients carried moderately but significantly shorter TCRB CDR3s. Within patients, naive, central memory and Treg TCRB repertoires seemed more similar than within healthy donors.

The length of the CDR3 is 12 residues. J gave up 5 bases and V 4 bases, and 5 bases lay outside the gene matches. CDR1 is GTSNPN, CDR2 SVGIG, per germline (reference sequence). This receptor was identified in a man aged 18 to 29 with type 1 diabetes. Sequenced input: naive CD4+ T cells from blood. J is TRBJ2-7 and V is TRBV30; the match to TRBD2 covers 7 bases. As DNA, the CDR3 is TGTGCCTGGACGCCGGGGGGAAACGAGCAGTACTTC. As protein: CAWTPGGNEQYF.